This T cell receptor (beta chain) was sequenced for a study of T cells in Graves' hyperthyroidism and ophthalmopathy. Overall study: Before treatment of any kind, peripheral blood was taken at initial diagnosis.

Diagnoses were made from clinical symptoms, serum measures (thyroxine and TRAb), thyroid ultrasound and orbital computed tomography. Trimming stripped 6 bases from V and 0 bases from J, with 17 bases between. CDR3 length equals 16 residues. This clonotype was picked up many times. Its antigen is not identified. Study results and limitations: Ophthalmopathy got predicted by the model a median 6.5 months before its onset.

What was amplified from RNA transcripts were TCR beta CDR3 regions. Primed by the HTBI set, a first-round RT-PCR was run on the TCR CDR3. TCRdb reprocessed the multiplex PCR reads via MiXCR and lists one record per CDR3 protein. The sample includes some 760,000 distinct CDR3 sequences, approximately 15% of them seen just once. This clonotype originated in a young woman with Graves' hyperthyroidism. Material for sequencing was blood. The chain carries TRBV12-3 or TRBV12-4 and TRBJ2-5; D remains ambiguous. The DNA for the CDR3 is TGTGCCAGCAGCCAAGCGACGGGCTCGTACCAAGAGACCCAGTACTTC. It yields the protein CASSQATGSYQETQYF.